The present entry profiles one T cell receptor (beta chain) with its context. Its specific antigen is unknown. No base quality values were provided; no much bigger clone lies one nucleotide off. TCRbeta CDR3 regions were amplified from genomic DNA by means of the immunoSEQ Assay, a bias-controlled multiplex PCR. For the original study's pipeline: The number of nucleated cells in each sample was estimated from the amplification of reference gene primers within the assay. To quantify the absolute abundance of each unique TCRbeta CDR3 rearrangement, sequence reads were collapsed and filtered. For each sample, productive Simpson clonality was calculated by taking the square root of Simpson's diversity index across productive rearrangements. As stored in TCRdb, this immuneACCESS dataset retains in-frame rearrangements with V and J assigned. A fraction of the clones does not appear; measured against another copy, unresolved V genes explain less than half of the discrepancy, and the remainder lacks a known reason. For V, J and clone size, that table is used; D and trimming come from the DNA. The sample contains about 82,000 clones, 78% of them found a single time. Around 34% of the sample goes to the ten largest clones.

The sample originates from a study of blood T cell repertoires in COVID-19 (dated by TCRdb to between 2020 and 2021). Turning to the overall study: Collaborator samples came from the United States, Italy and Spain and covered acute and convalescent phases of COVID-19. The sample metadata nearly always contained a de-identified subject ID, COVID-19 status, age in years and sex. HLA class I and class II types, where available, came from metadata supplied by the sample provider rather than from assay-based typing. The material from the prospective study consisted of cDNA or gDNA derived from T cells, B-cell-depleted T cells, or PBMCs. The repertoires were released in a freely available public database intended as a resource for research on the immune response to SARS-CoV-2. Samples were obtained from the ongoing ImmuneRACE study (first 160 participants) and from approximately 1,200 subjects provided by 6 global collaborators. The dataset comprised deeply sampled blood TCRbeta repertoires from subjects exposed to, actively infected with, or recovered from COVID-19. Broader findings and caveats from the paper: The amount of clinical and demographic metadata varied by source and participant and was provided uncurated.

V is pared back by 3 bases and J by 6 bases, with 14 bases lying between the germline termini. CDR1 and CDR2, looked up from the germline V gene (reference sequence), are DFQATT and SNEGSKA. From the cysteine through the phenylalanine, the CDR3 covers 14 amino acids. The entry retains the CDR3 DNA only, 42 bases that are in frame from base 1. One collaborating source in Seattle enrolled patients while the patients were actively infected and followed the patients over time throughout the course of disease. Collaborating institutions collected whole blood in K2EDTA tubes following their own protocols. Collaborator samples were shipped for TCRbeta analysis as frozen whole blood, isolated PBMCs, or DNA extracted from either sample type.

This sequence was found in a man between 60 and 75 years old with COVID-19, enrolled during active disease. Material for sequencing was peripheral blood. This chain is built from TRBV20-1 and TRBJ2-2; the D gene is not confidently resolved. The CDR3 protein is CSASPLTRSGELFF. Read as DNA, the sequence is TGCAGTGCTAGTCCCCTGACTCGATCCGGGGAGCTGTTTTTT.